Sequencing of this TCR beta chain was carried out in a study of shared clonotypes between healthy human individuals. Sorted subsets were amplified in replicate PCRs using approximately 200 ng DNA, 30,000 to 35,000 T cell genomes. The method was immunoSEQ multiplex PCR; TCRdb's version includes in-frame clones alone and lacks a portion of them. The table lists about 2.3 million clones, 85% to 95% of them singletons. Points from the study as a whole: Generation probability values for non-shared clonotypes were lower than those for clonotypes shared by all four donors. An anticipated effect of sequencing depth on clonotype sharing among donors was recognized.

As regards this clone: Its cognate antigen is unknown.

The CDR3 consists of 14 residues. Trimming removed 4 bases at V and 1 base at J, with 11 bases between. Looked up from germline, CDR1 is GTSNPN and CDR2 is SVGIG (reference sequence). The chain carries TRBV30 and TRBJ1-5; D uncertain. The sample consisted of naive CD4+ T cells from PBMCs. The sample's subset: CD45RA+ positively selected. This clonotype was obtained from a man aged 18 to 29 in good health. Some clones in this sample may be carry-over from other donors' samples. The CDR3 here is CAWTGSNSNQPQHF. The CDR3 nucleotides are TGTGCCTGGACCGGTTCAAACAGCAATCAGCCCCAGCATTTT.